The 22 T cell receptor beta chains below all came from one sample that was sequenced in a study of blood T cell repertoires in COVID-19. Assay: immunoSEQ multiplex PCR; the TCRdb copy retains only in-frame clones and omits some. The sample carries 150,000 to 200,000 clones, about 85% recorded once. Material: peripheral blood. These receptor sequences come from a woman older than 75 in a cohort sampled during active or convalescent COVID-19.

This clone was found a few times. CDR3 region: CASSELDSYEQYF. The CDR3 nucleotides read TGTGCCAGCAGTGAACTAGACTCCTACGAGCAGTACTTC. The chain employs TRBV6-1 and TRBJ2-7; D ambiguous. The V and J ends lost 2 bases and 0 bases respectively, with 5 bases between them. The CDR3 sequence is 13 residues long. Germline V gives CDR1 MNHNS, CDR2 SASEGT.

This clone was seen just once. This chain connects TRBV30 to TRBJ1-6; D ambiguous. This CDR3 contains 13 residues. The germline V gene encodes CDR1 GTSNPN and CDR2 SVGIG (reference sequence). V dropped 2 bases and J dropped 14 bases, with 16 bases sitting between them. The DNA of the CDR3 is TGTGCCTGGAGTATGTGGCGCGCGGAGGCCCTCCACTTT. This encodes CAWSMWRAEALHF. Complete variable domain (other parts from reference TRBV30 and TRBJ1-6): SQTIHQWPATLVQPVGSPLSLECTVEGTSNPNLYWYRQAAGRGLQLLFYSVGIGQISSEVPQNLSASRPQDRQFILSSKKLLLSDSGFYLCAWSMWRAEALHFGNGTRLTVT.

J is TRBJ1-6 and V is TRBV2; 10 nucleotides agree with TRBD1. This CDR3 contains 15 residues. The V and J ends lost 6 bases and 7 bases, in that order; junction bases with no gene match: 6. The germline gives CDR1 SNHLY, CDR2 FYNNEI. CDR3 protein: CASRPTGQGNSPLHF. CDR3 nucleotide sequence: TGTGCCAGCAGGCCCACGGGACAGGGGAATTCACCCCTCCACTTT.

The V gene is TRBV6-5, the J gene TRBJ2-2; 7 nucleotides align to TRBD2. V trimming: 8 bases; J trimming: 4 bases; junction bases outside the gene matches: 4. CDR1 and CDR2 (germline): MNHEY, SVGAGI. The CDR3 runs 13 residues. CDR3 DNA: TGTGCCAGCCGGGTAGCGGGCACCGGGGAGCTGTTTTTT. Amino acids: CASRVAGTGELFF.

J is TRBJ2-1 and V is TRBV7-2; D possibly corresponds to TRBD2 (5 bases). The CDR3 length is 15 residues. The germline V gene has CDR1 SGHTA and CDR2 FQGNSA. V was clipped by 5 bases and J by 7 bases, with 18 bases between them. CDR3 in amino acids: CASSQRTGSWNEQFF. CDR3 nucleotide sequence: TGTGCCAGCAGCCAACGGACGGGGTCGTGGAATGAGCAGTTCTTC.

J is TRBJ2-1 and V is TRBV19; 8 positions match TRBD2. V dropped 4 bases and J dropped 7; count of bases not matched to a gene: 15. Germline V gives CDR1 LNHDA, CDR2 SQIVND (reference sequence). The CDR3 contains 17 residues. CDR3 sequence (DNA): TGTGCCAGTAGTACAATCTTAATAGCGGGGACGAGGAATGAGCAGTTCTTC. The encoded protein is CASSTILIAGTRNEQFF.

V usage is TRBV6-5 and J usage is TRBJ2-4, with D unclear. V lost 4 bases, J lost 9 bases, and 16 bases lay in between. The CDR3 is 14 residues long. Germline V gene lookup returns CDR1 MNHEY and CDR2 SVGAGI. CDR3: CASSSRLKPLIQYF. In DNA, the CDR3 is TGTGCCAGCAGTTCAAGACTCAAACCTCTCATTCAGTACTTC.

The chain couples TRBV5-4 to TRBJ2-3; no clear D gene. Germline CDR1 reads SGHNT; CDR2 reads YYREEE (reference sequence). This CDR3 has 16 residues. V dropped 0 bases and J dropped 5 bases, with 16 bases sitting between them. The CDR3 loop is CASSLEAASIGDTQYF. The CDR3 DNA follows: TGTGCCAGCAGCTTGGAGGCGGCCTCAATTGGAGATACGCAGTATTTT.

This CDR3 is CASSWTENTDTQYF. CDR3 DNA: TGTGCCAGCAGCTGGACAGAGAACACAGATACGCAGTATTTT. The chain links TRBV5-4 to TRBJ2-3; a weak D match, TRBD1 (6 bases). V shed 3 bases and J shed 2 bases, with 10 bases lying between them. The CDR3 has 14 residues. The germline V gene encodes CDR1 SGHNT and CDR2 YYREEE (reference sequence).

This chain links TRBV28 with TRBJ2-5; the match to TRBD2 covers 9 bases. The V segment lost 1 base and the J segment 9 bases; nucleotides outside the gene matches: 12. This CDR3 region has 16 residues. CDR1 and CDR2 (germline): MDHEN, SYDVKM. CDR3 loop: CASSLFSGGFQGAQYF. Here the CDR3 DNA reads TGTGCCAGCAGTTTATTTAGCGGGGGCTTCCAAGGGGCCCAGTACTTC.

The chain carries TRBV15 and TRBJ1-2; a weak D match, TRBD1 (6 bases). The CDR3 is 17 amino acids. The V end lost 1 base, the J end lost 2 bases, and 17 bases lay between the germline ends. Per germline, CDR1 LNHNV and CDR2 YYDKDF (reference sequence). CDR3 sequence reads: CATSRAPGQGLNYGYTF. For the CDR3, the DNA is TGTGCCACCAGCAGAGCACCGGGACAAGGCCTGAACTATGGCTACACCTTC.

The rearrangement joins TRBV28 to TRBJ1-6; no reliable D call. V shed 3 bases and J shed 4 bases, with 10 bases lying between them. CDR1 and CDR2 (germline): MDHEN, SYDVKM. The CDR3 loop spans 15 amino acids. For the CDR3, the DNA is TGTGCCAGCAGTTTTTCGAGCCGGTATAATTCACCCCTCCACTTT. Encoded protein: CASSFSSRYNSPLHF.

The chain joins TRBV10-3 to TRBJ2-5; possibly TRBD1 for D (6 bases). The V and J ends lost 2 bases and 5 bases respectively, with 15 bases between them. Germline-derived CDR1 and CDR2 are ENHRY and SYGVKD. The CDR3 spans 15 residues. The CDR3 region is CAISEMRERGETQYF. CDR3 coding DNA: TGTGCCATCAGTGAGATGCGAGAAAGGGGGGAGACCCAGTACTTC.

V and J are TRBV27 and TRBJ1-5, with 8 positions matching TRBD1. From germline, CDR1 is MNHEY and CDR2 SMNVEV (reference sequence). Trimming took 5 bases from V and 1 from J; bases not matched to a gene: 7. The CDR3 has 16 residues. The CDR3 DNA follows: TGTGCCAGCAGTCCCCGGACAGGGTGGAGCAATCAGCCCCAGCATTTT. Translation: CASSPRTGWSNQPQHF.

This chain links TRBV10-3 with TRBJ1-2, with D perhaps TRBD1 (5 bases). The V end was cut by 2 bases, the J end by 7 bases, with 17 bases between. Germline assignment: CDR1 ENHRY and CDR2 SYGVKD. The CDR3 is 15 residues long. CDR3: CAISEMFGGYSGYTF. The CDR3 DNA reads as TGTGCCATCAGTGAGATGTTCGGGGGTTATTCTGGCTACACCTTC.

The J gene is TRBJ1-4, the V gene TRBV19; D perhaps matches TRBD1 (6 bases). Per the germline V gene, CDR1 is LNHDA and CDR2 is SQIVND (reference sequence). Trimming removed 6 bases from V and 3 bases from J, with 23 bases in between. The CDR3 loop spans 18 amino acids. CDR3 coding DNA: TGTGCCAGTAGCAGAAACAGGGTTGGGGTTGTGGCTAATGAAAAACTGTTTTTT. Protein sequence: CASSRNRVGVVANEKLFF.

The chain joins TRBV29-1 to TRBJ2-1, with 8 bases matching TRBD1. The CDR3 loop spans 15 amino acids. Germline CDR1 SQVTM, CDR2 ANQGSEA. With 7 bases clipped from V and 3 bases from J, the junction kept 11 bases outside the gene matches. CDR3 in amino acids: CSASAGTGHYNEQFF. The CDR3 DNA follows: TGCAGCGCCTCGGCCGGGACAGGCCACTACAATGAGCAGTTCTTC.

The V call is TRBV5-4, the J call TRBJ2-1; no reliable D call. The CDR3 sequence is 12 residues long. Germline assignment: CDR1 SGHNT and CDR2 YYREEE (reference sequence). V was trimmed by 5 bases and J by 6 bases, leaving 9 bases between them. CDR3 DNA sequence: TGTGCCAGCAGTTTGCAGGCCAATGAGCAGTTCTTC. It codes for CASSLQANEQFF.

The rearrangement links TRBV27 to TRBJ1-2, with 7 nucleotides matching TRBD1. CDR3 length: 15 amino acids. Unmatched junction bases numbered 7, after V lost 5 bases and J lost 1 base. Germline V gene sequence: CDR1 MNHEY, CDR2 SMNVEV (reference sequence). CDR3 sequence reads: CASSTRTGYNYGYTF. Written as DNA, the CDR3 is TGTGCCAGCAGTACTCGGACAGGATATAACTATGGCTACACCTTC.

The rearrangement uses TRBV27 and TRBJ1-2; no clear D gene. The CDR3 contains 11 residues. Germline CDR1 is MNHEY and CDR2 is SMNVEV (reference sequence). V dropped 6 bases and J dropped 2 bases, with 4 bases sitting between them. This chain's CDR3 is CASSLNYGYTF. The CDR3 DNA reads as TGTGCCAGCAGCCTAAACTATGGCTACACCTTC.

V gene TRBV7-8 combines with J gene TRBJ2-2; perhaps TRBD1 as D (6 bases). This CDR3 comprises 15 residues. The V gene's germline CDR1 is SGHVS and CDR2 FQNEAQ. Deletions cut 5 bases from V and 4 bases from J, with 14 bases between. CDR3 sequence reads: CASSMGHLLTGELFF. The DNA of the CDR3 is TGTGCCAGCAGCATGGGACATCTCCTCACCGGGGAGCTGTTTTTT.

This sequence joins TRBV5-1 and TRBJ1-3; possible D gene TRBD1, 5 bases. Trimming took 0 bases from V and 1 from J, leaving 17 bases between them. The CDR3 runs to 18 residues. CDR1 and CDR2 (germline): SGHRS, YFSETQ. The DNA of the CDR3 is TGCGCCAGCAGCTTGGTTGGTGCAGGGCCCGTTTCTGGAAACACCATATATTTT. Amino acids: CASSLVGAGPVSGNTIYF.